Below, 16 T cell receptor beta chains from the same sample are listed, as sequenced in a study of T cells after yellow fever vaccination. TCRdb passed the 5' RACE reads through MiXCR, listing each CDR3 protein once. This sample has 510,000 or so distinct CDR3 sequences; roughly a fifth occur once, and the top ten carry roughly 13%. This material consisted of PBMCs, taken 15 days after the yellow fever booster vaccination. The receptors stem from a man aged 30-40 years who received the YFV17D yellow fever vaccine.

The chain links TRBV20-1 to TRBJ2-5, with D maybe TRBD2 (5 bases). CDR1 and CDR2 (germline): DFQATT, SNEGSKA (reference sequence). The CDR3 is 14 residues long. V lost 0 bases, J lost 4 bases, and 12 bases lay in between. The CDR3 sequence: CSARDSRVPETQYF. The CDR3 DNA is TGCAGTGCTAGAGATTCGCGGGTACCAGAGACCCAGTACTTC.

The CDR3, as DNA: TGTGCCAGCCTATCCCTAGCGGGAGGCAATGAGCAGTTCTTC. Protein: CASLSLAGGNEQFF. The chain uses TRBV6-1 and TRBJ2-1, with 11 bases identical to TRBD2. Per germline, CDR1 MNHNS and CDR2 SASEGT. V lost 8 bases, J lost 6 bases, and 6 bases stayed unmatched. The CDR3 is 14 amino acids.

This clonotype occurred a few times. The chain has TRBV29-1 and TRBJ2-3; 10 positions agree with TRBD1. Trimming removed 6 bases from V and 0 bases from J; junction bases left unmatched: 12. The CDR3 sequence is 17 residues long. Germline CDR1 and CDR2: SQVTM and ANQGSEA. This chain's CDR3 is CSVCPGTGAISTDTQYF. The DNA of the CDR3 is TGCAGCGTATGTCCCGGGACAGGGGCAATAAGCACAGATACGCAGTATTTT.

The chain carries TRBV10-3 and TRBJ2-3; 8 bases map to TRBD2. Germline CDR1 and CDR2: ENHRY and SYGVKD. V was clipped by 7 bases and J by 1 base; unmatched bases: 4. This CDR3 is 14 amino acids long. CDR3 residues: CAIKSGRGTDTQYF. The CDR3 DNA reads as TGTGCCATCAAAAGCGGGAGAGGCACAGATACGCAGTATTTT.

The chain joins TRBV7-2 to TRBJ2-2; D tentatively reads TRBD1 or TRBD2 (5 bases each). Germline V gives CDR1 SGHTA, CDR2 FQGNSA. Trimming removed 1 base from V and 5 bases from J, with 11 bases in between. The CDR3 has 15 amino acids. CDR3: CASSLGGAGTGELFF. CDR3 nucleotide sequence: TGTGCCAGCAGCTTAGGAGGGGCTGGGACCGGGGAGCTGTTTTTT.

This chain joins TRBV20-1 and TRBJ1-2; D is uncertain. From germline, CDR1 is DFQATT and CDR2 SNEGSKA (reference sequence). This CDR3 is 12 amino acids long. The V and J ends lost 4 bases and 0 bases respectively, with 6 bases between them. The CDR3 DNA reads as TGCAGTGCTACCCTCGCTAACTATGGCTACACCTTC. Its protein product is CSATLANYGYTF.

The chain is built from TRBV11-2 and TRBJ2-1; no clear D gene. This CDR3 contains 16 residues. The V end lost 2 bases, the J end lost 0 bases, and 11 bases lay between the germline ends. Germline lookup yields CDR1 SGHAT and CDR2 FQNNGV. For the CDR3, the DNA is TGTGCCAGCAGCTTATCTAGTCTGTCCTCCTACAATGAGCAGTTCTTC. As protein: CASSLSSLSSYNEQFF.

Only a few counts were recorded for this clonotype. The rearrangement joins TRBV24-1 to TRBJ2-1; unclear D gene. CDR3 length: 13 amino acids. Trimming took 9 bases from V and 7 from J, leaving 15 bases between them. Per the germline V gene, CDR1 is KGHDR and CDR2 is SFDVKD. DNA for the CDR3: TGTGCCACCGGGTCGCCTGGCCATAATGAGCAGTTCTTC. The encoded protein is CATGSPGHNEQFF.

The chain recombines TRBV3-1 with TRBJ2-2; D may correspond to TRBD1 or TRBD2 (5 bases each). The CDR3 extends over 16 amino acids. Germline V gene data show CDR1 as LGHDT and CDR2 as YNNKEL (reference sequence). With 3 bases removed from V and 1 base from J, the gap between germline ends came to 12 bases. The CDR3 DNA reads TGTGCCAGCAGCCATCCCCCGGGACGGAACACCGGGGAGCTGTTTTTT. As protein: CASSHPPGRNTGELFF.

About this clonotype: The germline gene is not matched at one end of the junction; a read error may be the cause. CDR3: CASSQSYGTLYF. Here the CDR3 DNA reads TGTGCCAGCAGCCAAAGCTACGGGACCCTGTACTTC. The chain links TRBV14 to TRBJ2-5; either TRBD1 or TRBD2 may fit D (5 bases each). This CDR3 has 12 residues. Germline CDR1 and CDR2: SGHDN and FVKESK.

A few counts support this clonotype. This chain links TRBV6-1 with TRBJ2-2; 12 bases are a match to TRBD1. V lost 6 bases, J lost 7 bases, and 12 bases stayed unmatched. Germline V gene sequence: CDR1 MNHNS, CDR2 SASEGT. CDR3 length: 17 residues. This CDR3 is CASRLQPGQGASGELFF. The CDR3 DNA reads as TGTGCCAGCAGGCTCCAACCGGGACAGGGGGCCAGCGGGGAGCTGTTTTTT.

This clonotype has just a few counts. The chain couples TRBV7-3 to TRBJ2-1; D perhaps matches TRBD1 (5 bases). The germline V gene has CDR1 SGHTA and CDR2 FQGTGA. The germline V and J ends were trimmed by 5 bases and 1 base, with 21 bases remaining between them. The CDR3 runs to 18 residues. This CDR3 is CASSPLPQAALSYNEQFF. The CDR3 DNA follows: TGTGCCAGCAGCCCTTTACCACAGGCGGCTTTATCCTACAATGAGCAGTTCTTC.

CDR3: CASSLYRDGRGYTF. The DNA of the CDR3 is TGTGCCAGCAGCTTATACAGGGACGGCCGTGGCTACACCTTC. The chain combines TRBV12-3 or TRBV12-4 with TRBJ1-2; D may be TRBD1 (6 bases). Trimming cost V 6 bases and J 7 bases, with 18 bases left between them. This CDR3 is built from 14 residues.

This clonotype has just a few counts. V usage is TRBV12-3 or TRBV12-4 and J usage is TRBJ2-3, with D unresolved. The CDR3 has 11 amino acids. The V end lost 6 bases, the J end lost 5 bases, and 6 bases lay between the germline ends. CDR3 DNA: TGTGCCAGCAGAGCGCGAGATACGCAGTATTTT. This translates into CASRARDTQYF.

The chain recombines TRBV20-1 with TRBJ2-1, with D maybe TRBD2 (6 bases). The CDR3 is 15 residues long. The V gene's germline CDR1 is DFQATT and CDR2 SNEGSKA (reference sequence). V lost 0 bases and J 6 bases, leaving 15 bases between the germline ends. The CDR3 coding sequence is TGCAGTGCTAGAGATTCCTCAAAGCGGGCCAATGAGCAGTTCTTC. This encodes CSARDSSKRANEQFF.

The table lists this clonotype with a few counts. The rearrangement uses TRBV6-2 or TRBV6-3 and TRBJ1-5; no firm D call. The V end lost 6 bases, the J end lost 4 bases, and 4 bases lay between the germline ends. The germline V gene encodes CDR1 MNHEY and CDR2 SVGEGT. CDR3 length: 11 residues. The CDR3 region is CASSKNQPQHF. The CDR3 bases are TGTGCCAGCAGCAAAAATCAGCCCCAGCATTTT.